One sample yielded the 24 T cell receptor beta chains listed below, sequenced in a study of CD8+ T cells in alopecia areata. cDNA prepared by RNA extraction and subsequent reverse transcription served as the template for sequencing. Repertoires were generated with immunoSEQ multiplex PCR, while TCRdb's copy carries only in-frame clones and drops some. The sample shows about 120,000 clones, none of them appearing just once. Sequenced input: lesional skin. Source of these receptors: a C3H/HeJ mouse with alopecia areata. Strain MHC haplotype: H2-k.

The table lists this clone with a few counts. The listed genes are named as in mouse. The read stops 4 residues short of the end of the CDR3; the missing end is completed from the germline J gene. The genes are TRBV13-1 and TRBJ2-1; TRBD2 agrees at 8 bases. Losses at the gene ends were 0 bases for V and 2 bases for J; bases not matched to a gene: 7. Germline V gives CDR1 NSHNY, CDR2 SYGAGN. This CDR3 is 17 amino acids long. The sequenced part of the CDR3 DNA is TGTGCCAGCAGTGATGAAACTGGGGGTGGGTACTATGCT. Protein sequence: CASSDETGGGYYA. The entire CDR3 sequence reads CASSDETGGGYYAEQFF.

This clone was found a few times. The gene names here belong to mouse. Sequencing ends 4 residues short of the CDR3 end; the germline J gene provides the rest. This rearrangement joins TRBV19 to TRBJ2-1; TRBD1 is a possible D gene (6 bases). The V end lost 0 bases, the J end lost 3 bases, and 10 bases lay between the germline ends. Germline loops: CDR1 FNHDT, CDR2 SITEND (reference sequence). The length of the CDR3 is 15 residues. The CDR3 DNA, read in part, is TGTGCCAGCAGTATAGAGGGGGTCGGCTATGCT. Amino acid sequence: CASSIEGVGYA. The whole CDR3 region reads CASSIEGVGYAEQFF.

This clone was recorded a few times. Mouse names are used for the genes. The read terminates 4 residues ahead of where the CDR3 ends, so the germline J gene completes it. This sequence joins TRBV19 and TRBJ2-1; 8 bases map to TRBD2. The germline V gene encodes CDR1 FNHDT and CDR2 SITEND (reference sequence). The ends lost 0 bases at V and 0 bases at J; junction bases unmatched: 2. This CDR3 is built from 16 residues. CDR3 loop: CASSIVGGDNYAEQFF. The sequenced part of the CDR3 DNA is TGTGCCAGCAGTATAGTTGGGGGGGATAACTATGCT.

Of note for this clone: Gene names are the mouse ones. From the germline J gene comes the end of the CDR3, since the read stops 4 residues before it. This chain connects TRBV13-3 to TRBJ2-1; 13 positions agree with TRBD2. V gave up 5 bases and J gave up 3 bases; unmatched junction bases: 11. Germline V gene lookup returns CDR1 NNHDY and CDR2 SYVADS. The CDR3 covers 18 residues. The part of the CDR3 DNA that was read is TGTGCCAGCAGAACCGGGACTGGGGGGGGCGGGGTCTATGCT. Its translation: CASRTGTGGGGVYA. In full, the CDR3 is CASRTGTGGGGVYAEQFF.

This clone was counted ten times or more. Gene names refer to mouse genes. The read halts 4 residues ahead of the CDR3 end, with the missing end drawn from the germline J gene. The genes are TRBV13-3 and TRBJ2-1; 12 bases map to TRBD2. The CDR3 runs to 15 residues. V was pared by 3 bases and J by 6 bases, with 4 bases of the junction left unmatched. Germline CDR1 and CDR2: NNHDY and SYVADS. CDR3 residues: CASSADWGGVAEQFF. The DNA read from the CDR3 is TGTGCCAGCAGTGCCGACTGGGGGGGCGTTGCT.

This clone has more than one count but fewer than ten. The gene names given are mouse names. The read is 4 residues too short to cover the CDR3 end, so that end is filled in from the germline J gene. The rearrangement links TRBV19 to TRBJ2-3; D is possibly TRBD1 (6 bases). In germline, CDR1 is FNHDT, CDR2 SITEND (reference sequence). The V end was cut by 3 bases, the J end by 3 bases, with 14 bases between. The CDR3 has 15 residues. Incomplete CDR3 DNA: TGTGCCAGCAGTACCAGGGGCGCAGGAGCAGAA. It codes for CASSTRGAGAE. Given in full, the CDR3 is CASSTRGAGAETLYF. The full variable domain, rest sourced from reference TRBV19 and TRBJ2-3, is GGIITQTPKFLIGQEGQKLTLKCQQNFNHDTMYWYRQDSGKGLRLIYYSITENDLQKGDLSEGYDASREKKSSFSLTVTSAQKNEMAVFLCASSTRGAGAETLYFGSGTRLTVL.

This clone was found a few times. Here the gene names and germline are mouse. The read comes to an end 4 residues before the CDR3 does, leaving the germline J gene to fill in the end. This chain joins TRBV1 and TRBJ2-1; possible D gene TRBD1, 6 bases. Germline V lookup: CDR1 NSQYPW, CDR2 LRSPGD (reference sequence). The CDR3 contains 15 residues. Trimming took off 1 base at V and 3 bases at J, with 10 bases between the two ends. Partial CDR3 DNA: TGCACCTGCAGTGCAGGGGACACTCCCTATGCT. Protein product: CTCSAGDTPYA. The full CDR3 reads CTCSAGDTPYAEQFF.

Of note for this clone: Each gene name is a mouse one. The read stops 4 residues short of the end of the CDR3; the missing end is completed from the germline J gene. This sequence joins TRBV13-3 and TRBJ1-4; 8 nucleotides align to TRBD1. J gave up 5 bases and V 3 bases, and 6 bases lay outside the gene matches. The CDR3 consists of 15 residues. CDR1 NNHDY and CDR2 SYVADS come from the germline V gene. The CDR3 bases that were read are TGTGCCAGCAGTGGGACAGGGCACGAAAACGAA. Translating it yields CASSGTGHENE. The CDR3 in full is CASSGTGHENERLFF.

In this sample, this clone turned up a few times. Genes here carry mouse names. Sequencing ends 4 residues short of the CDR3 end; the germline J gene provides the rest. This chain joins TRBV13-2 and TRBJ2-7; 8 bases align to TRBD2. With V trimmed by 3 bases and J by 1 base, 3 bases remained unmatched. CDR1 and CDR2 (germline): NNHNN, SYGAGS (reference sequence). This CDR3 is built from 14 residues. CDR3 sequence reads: CASGVDWVSYEQYF. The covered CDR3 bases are TGTGCCAGCGGTGTGGACTGGGTTTCCTAT.

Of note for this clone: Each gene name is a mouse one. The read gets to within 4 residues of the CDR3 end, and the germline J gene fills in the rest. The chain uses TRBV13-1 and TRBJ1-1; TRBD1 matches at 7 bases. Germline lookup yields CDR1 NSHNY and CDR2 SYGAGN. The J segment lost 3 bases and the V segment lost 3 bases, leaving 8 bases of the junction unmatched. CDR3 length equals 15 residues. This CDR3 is CASSAPTGKDTEVFF. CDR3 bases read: TGTGCCAGCAGTGCCCCGACAGGGAAAGACACA.

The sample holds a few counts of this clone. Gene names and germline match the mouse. The covered CDR3 bases are TGTGCTAGCAGTAGGGCTGGGGTTGGTCAAAAC. This encodes CASSRAGVGQN. The entire CDR3 sequence reads CASSRAGVGQNTLYF. The chain links TRBV17 to TRBJ2-4; a possible D gene is TRBD2 (6 bases). The read comes to an end 4 residues before the CDR3 does, leaving the germline J gene to fill in the end. The CDR3 has 15 residues. Germline V gene lookup returns CDR1 MNHDT and CDR2 YYDKIL. Deletions cut 3 bases from V and 1 base from J, with 11 bases between.

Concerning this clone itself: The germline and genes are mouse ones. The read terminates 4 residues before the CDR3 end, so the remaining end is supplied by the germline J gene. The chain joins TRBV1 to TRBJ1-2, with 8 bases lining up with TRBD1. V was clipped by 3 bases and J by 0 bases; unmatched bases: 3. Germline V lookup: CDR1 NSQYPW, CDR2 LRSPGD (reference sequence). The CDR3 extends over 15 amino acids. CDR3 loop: CTCSATGQANSDYTF. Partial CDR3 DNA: TGCACCTGCAGTGCCACGGGACAGGCAAACTCC.

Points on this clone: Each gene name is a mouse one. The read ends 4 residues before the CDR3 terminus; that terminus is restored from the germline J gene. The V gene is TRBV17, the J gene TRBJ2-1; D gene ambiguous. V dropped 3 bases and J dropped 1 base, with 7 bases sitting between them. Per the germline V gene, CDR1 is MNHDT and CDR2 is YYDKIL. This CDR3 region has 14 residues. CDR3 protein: CASSRSQNYAEQFF. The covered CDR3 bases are TGTGCTAGCAGTAGGTCCCAAAACTATGCT.

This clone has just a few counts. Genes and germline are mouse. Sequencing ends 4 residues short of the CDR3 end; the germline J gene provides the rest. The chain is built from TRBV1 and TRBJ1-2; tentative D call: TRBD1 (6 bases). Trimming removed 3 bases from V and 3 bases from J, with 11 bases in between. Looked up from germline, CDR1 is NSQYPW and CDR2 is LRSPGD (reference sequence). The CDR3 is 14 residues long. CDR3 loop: CTCSALQGDSDYTF. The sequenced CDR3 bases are TGCACCTGCAGTGCTCTACAGGGAGACTCC.

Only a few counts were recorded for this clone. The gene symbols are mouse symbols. The part of the CDR3 DNA that was read is TGTGCCAGCAGTGCCTTCCGGGACAGTAGTGCAGAA. Translation gives CASSAFRDSSAE. The CDR3 in its entirety is CASSAFRDSSAETLYF. The gene calls are TRBV13-1 and TRBJ2-3, with 7 bases matching TRBD1. From the germline J gene comes the end of the CDR3, since the read stops 4 residues before it. Trimming cost V 3 bases and J 0 bases; bases outside gene matches: 7. The CDR3 is 16 amino acids. Germline V gene data show CDR1 as NSHNY and CDR2 as SYGAGN.

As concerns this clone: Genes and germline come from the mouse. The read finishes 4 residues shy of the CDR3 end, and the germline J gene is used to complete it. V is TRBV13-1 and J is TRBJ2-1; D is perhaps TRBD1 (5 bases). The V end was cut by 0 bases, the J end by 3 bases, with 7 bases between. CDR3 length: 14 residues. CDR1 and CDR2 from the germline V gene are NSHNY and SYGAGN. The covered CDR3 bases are TGTGCCAGCAGTGATGCAGGGTCCTATGCT. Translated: CASSDAGSYA. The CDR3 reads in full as CASSDAGSYAEQFF.

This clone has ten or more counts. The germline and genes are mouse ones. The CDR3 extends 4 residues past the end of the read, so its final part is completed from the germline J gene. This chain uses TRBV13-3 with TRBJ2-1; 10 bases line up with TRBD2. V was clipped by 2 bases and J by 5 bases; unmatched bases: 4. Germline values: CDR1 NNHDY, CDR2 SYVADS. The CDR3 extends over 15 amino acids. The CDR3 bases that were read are TGTGCCAGCAGTGACTGGGGGGGCGCGGATGCT. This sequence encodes CASSDWGGADA. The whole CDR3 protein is CASSDWGGADAEQFF.

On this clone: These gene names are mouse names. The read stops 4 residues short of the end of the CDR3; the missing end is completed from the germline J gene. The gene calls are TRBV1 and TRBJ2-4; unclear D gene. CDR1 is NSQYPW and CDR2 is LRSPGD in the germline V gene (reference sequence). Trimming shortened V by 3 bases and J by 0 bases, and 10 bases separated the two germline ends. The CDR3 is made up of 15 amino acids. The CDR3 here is CTCSAQLFSQNTLYF. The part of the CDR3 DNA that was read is TGCACCTGCAGTGCGCAGCTCTTTAGTCAAAAC.

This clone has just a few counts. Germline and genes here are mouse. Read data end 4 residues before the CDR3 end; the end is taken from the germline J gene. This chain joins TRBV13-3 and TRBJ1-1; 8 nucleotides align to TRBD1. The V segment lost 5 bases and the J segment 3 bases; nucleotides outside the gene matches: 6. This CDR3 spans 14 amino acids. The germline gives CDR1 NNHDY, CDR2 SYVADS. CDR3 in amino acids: CASSPGGADTEVFF. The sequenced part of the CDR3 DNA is TGTGCCAGCAGCCCAGGGGGCGCAGACACA.

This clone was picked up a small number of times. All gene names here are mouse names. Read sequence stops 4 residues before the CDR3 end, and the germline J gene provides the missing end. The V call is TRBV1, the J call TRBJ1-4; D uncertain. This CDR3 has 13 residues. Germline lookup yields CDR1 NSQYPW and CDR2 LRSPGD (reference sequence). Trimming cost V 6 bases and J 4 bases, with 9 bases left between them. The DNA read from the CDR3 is TGCACCTGCAGAGACAAAAACAACGAA. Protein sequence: CTCRDKNNE. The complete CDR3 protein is CTCRDKNNERLFF.

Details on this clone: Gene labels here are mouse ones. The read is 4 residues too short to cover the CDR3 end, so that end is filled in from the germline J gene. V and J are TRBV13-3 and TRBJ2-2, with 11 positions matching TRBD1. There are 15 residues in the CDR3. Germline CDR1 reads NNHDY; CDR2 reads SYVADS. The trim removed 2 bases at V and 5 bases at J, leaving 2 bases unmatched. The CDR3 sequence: CASSEDRGRTGQLYF. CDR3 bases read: TGTGCCAGCAGTGAGGACAGGGGGCGAACCGGG.

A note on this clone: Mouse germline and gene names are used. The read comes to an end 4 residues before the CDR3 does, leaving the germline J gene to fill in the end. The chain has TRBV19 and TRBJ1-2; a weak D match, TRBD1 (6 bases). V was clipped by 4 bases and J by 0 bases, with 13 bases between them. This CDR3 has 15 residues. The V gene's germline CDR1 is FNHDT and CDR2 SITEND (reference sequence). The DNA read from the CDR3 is TGTGCCAGCAGTCCTCGGGACAAAACAAACTCC. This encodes CASSPRDKTNS. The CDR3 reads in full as CASSPRDKTNSDYTF.

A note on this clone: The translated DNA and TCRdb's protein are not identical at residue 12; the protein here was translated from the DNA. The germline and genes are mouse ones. The CDR3 is CASNPGDLAGNTLYF. The CDR3 bases that were read are TGTGCCAGCAATCCAGGGGATTTGGCTGGAAATACG. The chain joins TRBV19 to TRBJ1-3, with D tentatively TRBD1 (6 bases). The read is 3 residues too short to cover the CDR3 end, so that end is filled in from the germline J gene. Trimming removed 6 bases at V and 2 bases at J, with 15 bases between. CDR1 and CDR2 (germline): FNHDT, SITEND (reference sequence). The CDR3 is 15 residues long.

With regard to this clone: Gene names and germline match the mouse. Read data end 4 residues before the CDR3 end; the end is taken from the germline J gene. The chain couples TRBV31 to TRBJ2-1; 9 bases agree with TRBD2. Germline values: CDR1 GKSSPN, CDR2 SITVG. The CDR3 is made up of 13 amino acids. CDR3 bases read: TGTGCCTGGGAGACTGGGGGTCTGGCT. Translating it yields CAWETGGLA. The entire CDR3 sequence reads CAWETGGLAEQFF.